This TCR beta chain was sequenced in a study of CD8 T cells in ankylosing spondylitis. General study findings and limits: Within matched ankylosing spondylitis synovial fluid, disease-linked clones were reportedly significantly enriched. Characteristic of ankylosing spondylitis blood, it appeared, was a TCR beta motif comprising roughly eight highly homologous variants.

Quantitative 5'-RACE with molecular barcodes produced the TCR beta libraries. TCRdb re-derived calls from the 5' RACE reads in MiXCR, one entry per CDR3 protein. This sample has fewer than 450,000 distinct CDR3 sequences; under 20% occur once, and the top ten carry under 1.2%. V was cut by 3 bases and J by 7 bases, with 12 bases left in between. The CDR3 spans 14 residues. Looked up from germline, CDR1 is KGHDR and CDR2 is SFDVKD. In this sample, this clonotype turned up a few times. Its antigen is as yet unknown. Material for sequencing was blood, either unsorted or a sorted T cell fraction (not recorded which). The rearrangement joins TRBV24-1 to TRBJ2-1, with a possible D match to TRBD2 (6 bases). This TCR was sampled from a male donor with ankylosing spondylitis. The CDR3 bases are TGTGCCACCAGTGATCCGGGAGTCTCAAATGAGCAGTTCTTC. Translated, it gives CATSDPGVSNEQFF.